The rows below give T cell receptor beta chains drawn from one sample of a study of shared clonotypes between healthy human individuals. Assay used: immunoSEQ multiplex PCR; TCRdb lists only in-frame clones, some missing. The sample comprises hundreds of thousands of clones, about 95% of which are singletons, and over 0.1% rests with the top ten. Specimen: naive CD8+ T cells sorted from blood. These TCRs come from a woman in her twenties or thirties in good health. Each CDR3 is given with its conserved first and last residue. A D gene is named only where the DNA matches it firmly. The size entry is marked missing in some rows and otherwise reads once, few, many or a size class.

TRBJ1-5,-,TRBV7-2,-,CASSPRGREFPNQPQHF,TGTGCCAGCAGCCCCAGGGGCAGGGAGTTCCCAAATCAGCCCCAGCATTTT
TRBJ1-5,-,TRBV27,-,CASSLSGANQPQHF,TGTGCCAGCAGTTTATCGGGGGCGAATCAGCCCCAGCATTTT
TRBJ2-7,-,TRBV27,-,CASSLSYEQYF,TGTGCCAGCAGTTTGTCGTACGAGCAGTACTTC
TRBJ2-1,-,TRBV2,once,CASRGVNSYNEQFF,TGTGCCAGCAGGGGCGTCAACTCCTACAATGAGCAGTTCTTC
TRBJ2-4,-,TRBV28,-,CASRTPGPLAKNIQYF,TGTGCCAGCAGGACCCCCGGTCCGCTAGCCAAAAACATTCAGTACTTC
TRBJ2-1,-,TRBV7-9,-,CASSTSGREGNEQFF,TGTGCCAGCAGCACTAGTGGGCGTGAGGGTAATGAGCAGTTCTTC
TRBJ2-1,-,TRBV7-9,-,CASSDQYREGYNEQFF,TGTGCCAGCAGCGACCAATACAGGGAAGGTTACAATGAGCAGTTCTTC
TRBJ2-7,-,TRBV2,-,CASSSGYGYEQYF,TGTGCCAGCAGCTCAGGGTACGGATACGAGCAGTACTTC
TRBJ2-7,-,TRBV4-1,-,CASSQEWGGVEQYF,TGCGCCAGCAGCCAAGAGTGGGGGGGCGTCGAGCAGTACTTC
TRBJ2-1,-,TRBV28,-,CASSLTRQAQFF,TGTGCCAGCAGTTTAACCAGGCAGGCGCAGTTCTTC
TRBJ2-7,TRBD2,TRBV7-9,-,CASSRPEVGGTRSYEQYF,TGTGCCAGCAGCCGGCCCGAGGTTGGTGGGACTAGATCCTACGAGCAGTACTTC
TRBJ2-3,-,TRBV7-9,-,CASSPLNLQSTDTQYF,TGTGCCAGCAGCCCCCTAAATTTACAAAGCACAGATACGCAGTATTTT
TRBJ2-7,-,TRBV5-8,-,CASSLDAETYEQYF,TGTGCCAGCAGCTTGGACGCGGAAACCTACGAGCAGTACTTC
TRBJ2-7,TRBD2,TRBV6-5,-,CASSYSFSGSTYEQYF,TGTGCCAGCAGTTACTCGTTCAGCGGGAGTACTTACGAGCAGTACTTC
TRBJ2-2,TRBD2,TRBV5-6,-,CASSLGLAGGLGELFF,TGTGCCAGCAGCTTGGGGCTAGCGGGAGGACTTGGGGAGCTGTTTTTT
TRBJ1-2,-,TRBV5-1,-,CASSLGGPGGYGYTF,TGCGCCAGCAGCTTGGGGGGGCCTGGAGGCTATGGCTACACCTTC
TRBJ2-7,-,TRBV7-9,once,CASCLHGDEQYF,TGTGCCAGCTGTTTGCATGGCGACGAGCAGTACTTC
TRBJ1-2,TRBD1,TRBV29-1,-,CSVSGTGLNYGYTF,TGCAGCGTTTCGGGGACAGGGCTTAACTATGGCTACACCTTC
TRBJ2-7,-,TRBV5-5,-,CASSLELVSEQYF,TGTGCCAGCAGCTTGGAACTAGTCTCCGAGCAGTACTTC
TRBJ1-5,-,TRBV7-6,-,CASSLQGFGQPQHF,TGTGCCAGCAGCTTACAGGGGTTTGGTCAGCCCCAGCATTTT
TRBJ2-7,TRBD1,TRBV4-1,-,CASSQERGGYYEQYF,TGCGCCAGCAGCCAAGAGCGAGGGGGCTACTACGAGCAGTACTTC
TRBJ2-7,-,TRBV11-2,-,CASSLDRLKGLYYEQYF,TGTGCCAGCAGCTTAGATCGTCTAAAAGGACTCTACTACGAGCAGTACTTC
TRBJ2-7,-,TRBV14,once,CASSQDRIRDTYEQYF,TGTGCCAGCAGCCAAGATAGGATCCGGGACACCTACGAGCAGTACTTC
TRBJ2-7,TRBD2,TRBV10-3,few,CAISPGGSYEQYF,TGTGCCATCAGCCCGGGAGGGTCCTACGAGCAGTACTTC
TRBJ2-2,-,TRBV27,-,CASNPLRGNTGELFF,TGTGCCAGTAACCCCCTCAGGGGAAACACCGGGGAGCTGTTTTTT
TRBJ2-1,-,TRBV7-9,few,CASSSRGNEQFF,TGTGCCAGCAGCTCTAGGGGCAATGAGCAGTTCTTC
TRBJ2-1,-,TRBV6-5,-,CASTPFSAYNEQFF,TGTGCCAGCACTCCGTTTTCCGCCTACAATGAGCAGTTCTTC
TRBJ2-7,-,TRBV5-4,-,CASSLGVGGLSYEQYF,TGTGCCAGCAGCCTGGGGGTTGGGGGGCTCTCCTACGAGCAGTACTTC
TRBJ2-3,-,TRBV9,once,CASSVRGKWEGTDTQYF,TGTGCCAGCAGCGTACGGGGAAAGTGGGAGGGCACAGATACGCAGTATTTT
TRBJ1-1,-,TRBV5-6,-,CASSLRLEGEENTEAFF,TGTGCCAGCAGCTTGAGGTTAGAGGGCGAAGAGAACACTGAAGCTTTCTTT
TRBJ2-7,-,TRBV6-1,once,CASSVTGPYEQYF,TGTGCCAGCAGTGTGACGGGACCCTACGAGCAGTACTTC
TRBJ1-2,-,TRBV7-5,-,CVRSRRRGPNYGYTF,TGTGTCAGAAGCCGGCGGAGGGGCCCTAACTATGGCTACACCTTC
TRBJ2-7,-,TRBV6-5,few,CASSAGYVKYF,TGTGCCAGCAGCGCAGGATACGTCAAGTACTTC
TRBJ1-1,-,TRBV6-5,-,CASSLTGDGTEAFF,TGTGCCAGCAGTTTGACGGGTGATGGTACTGAAGCTTTCTTT
TRBJ1-5,-,TRBV19,-,CASSMVLYSNQPQHF,TGTGCCAGTAGTATGGTCCTCTATAGCAATCAGCCCCAGCATTTT
TRBJ2-1,TRBD1,TRBV29-1,-,CSATGTVLNEQFF,TGCAGCGCAACCGGGACAGTCCTCAATGAGCAGTTCTTC
TRBJ2-7,-,TRBV19,-,CASSSGISYEQYF,TGTGCCAGTAGTTCCGGGATTTCCTACGAGCAGTACTTC
TRBJ1-5,-,TRBV27,-,CASSEGEFGGNQPQHF,TGTGCCAGCAGTGAGGGGGAGTTCGGTGGTAATCAGCCCCAGCATTTT
TRBJ2-7,-,TRBV7-9,-,CASSPPGTGVVEQYF,TGTGCCAGCAGCCCTCCCGGGACTGGGGTAGTGGAGCAGTACTTC
TRBJ2-1,-,TRBV27,-,CASSPRQATSSYNEQFF,TGTGCCAGCAGTCCCCGACAGGCTACAAGCTCCTACAATGAGCAGTTCTTC
TRBJ2-1,TRBD2,TRBV13,-,CASNVAGEGSYNEQFF,TGTGCCAGCAACGTGGCGGGAGAAGGATCCTACAATGAGCAGTTCTTC
TRBJ2-7,-,TRBV15,-,CATSRGEEGAFYEQYF,TGTGCCACCAGCAGAGGTGAGGAGGGAGCGTTCTACGAGCAGTACTTC
TRBJ1-5,-,TRBV23-1,once,CASSQGGGNQPQHF,TGCGCCAGCAGTCAAGGCGGCGGTAATCAGCCCCAGCATTTT
TRBJ2-7,-,TRBV11-3,-,CASSIAGSSYEQYF,TGTGCCAGCAGCATTGCGGGGTCGTCCTACGAGCAGTACTTC
TRBJ2-2,-,TRBV27,-,CASSPGTSNTGELFF,TGTGCCAGCAGTCCCGGGACTTCGAACACCGGGGAGCTGTTTTTT
TRBJ2-7,-,TRBV6-6,-,CASSDTQYEQYF,TGTGCCAGCAGCGACACTCAATACGAGCAGTACTTC
TRBJ2-3,TRBD2,TRBV7-2,-,CASSLGTMTSGYTDTQYF,TGTGCCAGCAGCTTAGGCACCATGACTAGCGGATACACAGATACGCAGTATTTT
TRBJ1-6,-,TRBV27,once,CASSLRAGNSPLHF,TGTGCCAGCAGTTTACGGGCCGGGAATTCACCCCTCCACTTT
TRBJ2-2,TRBD2,TRBV6-1,-,CASSEARGGASAGELFF,TGTGCCAGCAGTGAAGCGCGGGGGGGCGCATCCGCCGGGGAGCTGTTTTTT
TRBJ1-1,-,TRBV7-8,-,CASSFTTGFATATEAFF,TGTGCCAGCAGCTTCACCACAGGGTTCGCCACGGCCACTGAAGCTTTCTTT